The sequence of this T cell receptor (beta chain) was determined in a study of regulatory T cells in long-lasting Graves disease. The time point denotes: persistent/refractory GD, antithyroid drugs over 5 years with positive TRAb. TCR sequences were obtained from RNA taken from PBMCs. Details on this clonotype: Its antigen is not known.

Notes on the study in general: Gene preferences differed: TRBV28, TRBJ1-2, TRBJ2-5 in persistent cases.

The TCR beta library used iRepertoire HTBI primers with Arm-PCR amplification of CDR3. MiXCR, applied by TCRdb to the multiplex PCR reads, yields one record per CDR3 protein. The data contain 400,000 to 450,000 distinct CDR3 sequences, less than 25% of them singletons. The CDR3 is 14 residues long. Trimming took off 2 bases at V and 5 bases at J, with 12 bases between the two ends. The germline CDR1 and CDR2 sequences are SEHNR and FQNEAQ (reference sequence). This sequence originates from a female donor with Graves disease. The J gene is TRBJ2-5, the V gene TRBV7-9, with D perhaps TRBD2 (6 bases). The sample consisted of peripheral blood mononuclear cells (PBMCs), taken when the disease was refractory, from a patient treated with antithyroid drugs. CDR3 DNA sequence: TGTGCCAGCAGCTTAACCTCAGGGAGGGAGACCCAGTACTTC. Translation: CASSLTSGRETQYF.